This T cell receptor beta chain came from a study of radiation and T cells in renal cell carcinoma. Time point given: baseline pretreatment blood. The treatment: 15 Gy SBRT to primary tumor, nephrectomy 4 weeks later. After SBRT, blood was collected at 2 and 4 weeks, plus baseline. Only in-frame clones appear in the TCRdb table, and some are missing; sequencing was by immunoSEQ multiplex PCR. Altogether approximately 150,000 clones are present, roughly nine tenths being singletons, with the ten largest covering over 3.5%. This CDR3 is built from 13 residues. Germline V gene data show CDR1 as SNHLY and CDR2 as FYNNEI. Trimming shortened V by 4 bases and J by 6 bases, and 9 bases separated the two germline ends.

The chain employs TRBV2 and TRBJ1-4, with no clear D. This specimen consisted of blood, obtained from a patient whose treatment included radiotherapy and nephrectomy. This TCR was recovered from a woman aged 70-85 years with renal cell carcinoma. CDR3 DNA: TGTGCCAGCAGTGGGGAGGAGTATGAAAAACTGTTTTTT. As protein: CASSGEEYEKLFF.